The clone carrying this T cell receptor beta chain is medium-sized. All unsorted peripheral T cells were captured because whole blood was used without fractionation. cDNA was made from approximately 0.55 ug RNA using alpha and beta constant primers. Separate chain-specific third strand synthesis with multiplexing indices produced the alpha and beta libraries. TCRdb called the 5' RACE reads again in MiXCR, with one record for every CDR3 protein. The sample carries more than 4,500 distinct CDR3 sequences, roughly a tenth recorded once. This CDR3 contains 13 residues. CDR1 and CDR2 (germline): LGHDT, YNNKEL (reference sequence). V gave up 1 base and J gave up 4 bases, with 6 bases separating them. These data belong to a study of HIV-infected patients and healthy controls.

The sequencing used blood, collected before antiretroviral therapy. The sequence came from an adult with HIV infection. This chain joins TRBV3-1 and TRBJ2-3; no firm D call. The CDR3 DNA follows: TGTGCCAGCAGCCAAGGGCTGGCAGATACGCAGTATTTT. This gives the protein CASSQGLADTQYF.